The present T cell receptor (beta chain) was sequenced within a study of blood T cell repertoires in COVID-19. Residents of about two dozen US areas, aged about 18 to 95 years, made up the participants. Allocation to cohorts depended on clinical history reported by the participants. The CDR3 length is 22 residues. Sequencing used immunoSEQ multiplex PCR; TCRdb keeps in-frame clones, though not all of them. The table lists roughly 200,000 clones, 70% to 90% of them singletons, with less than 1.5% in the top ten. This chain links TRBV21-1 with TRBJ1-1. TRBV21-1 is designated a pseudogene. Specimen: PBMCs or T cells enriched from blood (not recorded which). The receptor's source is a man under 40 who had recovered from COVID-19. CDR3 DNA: TGTGCCAGCAGCAAAGGAGGGGCCCTTGGAGAGGCCATACAAGCGGGTAACACTGAAGCTTTCTTT. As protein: CASSKGGALGEAIQAGNTEAFF.